This TCR beta chain appears in the sequencing data of a study of blood T cell dynamics during melanoma immunotherapy. V was clipped by 5 bases and J by 6 bases, with 7 bases between them. This CDR3 has 12 amino acids. Germline V lookup: CDR1 SEHNR, CDR2 FQNEAQ (reference sequence). Measured with immunoSEQ multiplex PCR; TCRdb has only the in-frame clones, and not every one. Of around 3,500 clones listed, 96% are singletons. Time point given: week 3, after first cycle of checkpoint inhibitor. The chain employs TRBV7-9 and TRBJ1-4; possibly TRBD1 for D (5 bases). This sequence originates from a human donor with melanoma. Sequencing used effector memory CD8+ T cells from blood, obtained from a patient treated with checkpoint blockade. For the CDR3, the DNA is TGTGCCAGCAGCCGGGACGATGAAAAACTGTTTTTT. Protein: CASSRDDEKLFF.